This TCR beta chain was identified in a study of cytomegalovirus exposure and HLA in healthy donors. Study results and limitations: There were a few CMV-associated chains whose specificity for CMV antigens was confirmed in vitro.

After removal of 4 bases from V and 5 bases from J, the junction contained 14 bases not matched to a gene. The CDR3 sequence is 17 residues long. Germline V gene lookup returns CDR1 SGHVS and CDR2 FQNEAQ. To note about this clone: Its antigen is as yet unknown.

Use of 60 Vbeta and 13 Jbeta primers characterized the PCR. Produced via immunoSEQ multiplex PCR; TCRdb's table is partial and in-frame only. There are 45,000 to 65,000 clones in the sample; roughly 72% occur only once, and approximately 20% lies in the top ten. The clonotype comes from a woman aged 50 to 60 in good health and CMV-seropositive. Sequenced sample: PBMCs. This rearrangement joins TRBV7-8 to TRBJ1-2; TRBD1 agrees at 9 bases. CDR3 bases: TGTGCCAGCAGCTCAACAGGGGGCCTTCTGATTCGGTATGGCTACACCTTC. The encoded protein is CASSSTGGLLIRYGYTF.